This TCR beta chain was found in a study of cytomegalovirus exposure and HLA in healthy donors. Broader study findings: It was reported that TCR beta sequences correctly inferred the HLA-A and HLA-B alleles for most subjects. Serostatus for CMV was the only available immune exposure information.

Despite likely unrecorded immune exposures, the donors were nominally healthy at the time of sampling. Primers included in the PCR were 60 Vbeta and 13 Jbeta primers. Only in-frame clones appear in the TCRdb table, and some are missing; sequencing was by immunoSEQ multiplex PCR. The sample shows approximately 81,000 clones, 77% of them seen only once. On this clone: Its antigen remains unidentified.

This CDR3 comprises 19 residues. In germline, CDR1 is KGHSY, CDR2 FQNENV. V shed 2 bases and J shed 0 bases, with 19 bases lying between them. This clonotype was obtained from a man aged 50-59 years in good health and CMV-seropositive. Input material: PBMCs. The V call is TRBV16, the J call TRBJ1-4, with D tentatively TRBD1 (5 bases). The CDR3 region is CASSQTQGGWAATNEKLFF. The CDR3, as DNA: TGTGCCAGCAGCCAAACCCAGGGAGGATGGGCTGCAACTAATGAAAAACTGTTTTTT.